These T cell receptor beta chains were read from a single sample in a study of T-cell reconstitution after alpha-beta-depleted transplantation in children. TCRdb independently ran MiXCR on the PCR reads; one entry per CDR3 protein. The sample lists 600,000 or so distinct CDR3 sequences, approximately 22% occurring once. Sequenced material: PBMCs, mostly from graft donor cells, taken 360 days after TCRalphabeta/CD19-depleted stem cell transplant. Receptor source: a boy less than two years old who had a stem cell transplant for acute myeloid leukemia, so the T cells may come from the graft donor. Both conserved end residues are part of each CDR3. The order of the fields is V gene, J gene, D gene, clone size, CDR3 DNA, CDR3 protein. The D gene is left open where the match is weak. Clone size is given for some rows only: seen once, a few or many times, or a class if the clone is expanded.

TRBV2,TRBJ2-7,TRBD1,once,TGTGCCAGCAGTGAATTACAGGGGGCGTACGAGCAGTACTTC,CASSELQGAYEQYF
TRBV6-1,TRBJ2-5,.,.,TGTGCCAGCAGCCGGGACATCAAACAAGAGACCCAGTACTTC,CASSRDIKQETQYF
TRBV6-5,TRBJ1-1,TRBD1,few,TGTGCCAGCAGGCAAACAGGGGAGAAAGCTTTCTTT,CASRQTGEKAFF
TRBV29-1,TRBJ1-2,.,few,TGCAGCGTTGAAGAATCCGGCAGCCCCTATGGCTACACCTTC,CSVEESGSPYGYTF
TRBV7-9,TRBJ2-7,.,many,TGTGCCAGCAGCCCCACCGACGAGCAGTACTTC,CASSPTDEQYF
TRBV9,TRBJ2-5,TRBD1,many,TGTGCCAGCAGCGGAGGGGGACAGGGAAAAGAGACCCAGTACTTC,CASSGGGQGKETQYF
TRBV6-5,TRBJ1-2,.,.,TGTGCCAGCAGTTACCGGGTGGAATTAAGCGGCTACACCTTC,CASSYRVELSGYTF
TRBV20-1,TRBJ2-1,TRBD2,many,TGCAGTGCAAGGACTAGCGGGGGGGCGAATGAGCAGTTCTTC,CSARTSGGANEQFF
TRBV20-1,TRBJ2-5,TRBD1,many,TGCAGTGCAGGGACAGAGTTCCAAGAGACCCAGTACTTC,CSAGTEFQETQYF
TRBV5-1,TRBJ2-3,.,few,TGCGCCAGCGGGGGGAAAAGCACAGATACGCAGTATTTT,CASGGKSTDTQYF
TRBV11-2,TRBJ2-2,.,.,TGTGCCAGCAGTTCCGACCTCACCGGGGAGCTGTTTTTT,CASSSDLTGELFF
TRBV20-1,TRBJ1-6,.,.,TGCAGTGCCAAGGAATATAATTCACCCCTCCACTTT,CSAKEYNSPLHF
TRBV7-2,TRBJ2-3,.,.,TGTGCCAGCAGCTTCGGACTGTGGGCAGATACGCAGTATTTT,CASSFGLWADTQYF
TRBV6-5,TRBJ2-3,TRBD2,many,TGTGCCAGCAGTTTCAGAGCGGGGGGGCGGGCAGATACGCAGTATTTT,CASSFRAGGRADTQYF
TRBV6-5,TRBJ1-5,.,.,TGTGCCAGCAGTTACGATGGGTCTAGCAATCAGCCCCAGCATTTT,CASSYDGSSNQPQHF
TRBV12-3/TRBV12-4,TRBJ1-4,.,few,TGTGCCAGCAGTTTAGACGGGAATGAAAAACTGTTTTTT,CASSLDGNEKLFF
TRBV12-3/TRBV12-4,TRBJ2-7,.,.,TGTGCCAGCAGTTTAGTAGAGGGGTACGAGCAGTACTTC,CASSLVEGYEQYF
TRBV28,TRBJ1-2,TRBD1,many,TGTGCCAGCAGGGCAGACCGGGACAGGGGTGGCTATGGCTACACCTTC,CASRADRDRGGYGYTF
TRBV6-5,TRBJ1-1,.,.,TGTGCCAGCAGTTACTCGACGTGGGGACGGGACAAGAGGTTAGCTTTCTTT,CASSYSTWGRDKRLAFF
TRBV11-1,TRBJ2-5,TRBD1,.,TGTGCCAGCAGTGACAGGGGGCGCGTTGGAGAGACCCAGTACTTC,CASSDRGRVGETQYF
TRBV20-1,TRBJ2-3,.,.,TGCAGTGCTAGACCCAGGACGAACACAGATACGCAGTATTTT,CSARPRTNTDTQYF
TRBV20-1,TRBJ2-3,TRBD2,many,TGCAGTGCTCAGCGGGGTAGCACAGATACGCAGTATTTT,CSAQRGSTDTQYF
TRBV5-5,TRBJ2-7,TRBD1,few,TGTGCCAGCAGCTGGGAAGGGACAGGGGACTACGAGCAGTACTTC,CASSWEGTGDYEQYF
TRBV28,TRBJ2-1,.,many,TGTGCCAGCAGTTTATCCCACGACAATGAGCAGTTCTTC,CASSLSHDNEQFF
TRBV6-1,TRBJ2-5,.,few,TGTGCCAGTGCTACCCCCGGGGCCCAAGAGACCCAGTACTTC,CASATPGAQETQYF
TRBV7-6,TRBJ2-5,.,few,TGTGCCAGCAGCTTAGAGCCATGGGGGCGTGAGACCCAGTACTTC,CASSLEPWGRETQYF
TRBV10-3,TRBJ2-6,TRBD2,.,TGTGCCATCAGTGGAACAGCGGGGTTCTCTGGGGCCAACGTCCTGACTTTC,CAISGTAGFSGANVLTF
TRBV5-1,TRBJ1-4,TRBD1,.,TGCGCCAGCAGTCAAACGACAGGGGCATCGAATGAAAAACTGTTTTTT,CASSQTTGASNEKLFF
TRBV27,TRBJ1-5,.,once,TGTGCCAGCAGTTTATACGGTCCAGATCAGCCCCAGCATTTT,CASSLYGPDQPQHF
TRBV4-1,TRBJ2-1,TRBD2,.,TGCGCCAGCAGCCAAGAGACTAGCGGTAGCTCCTACAATGAGCAGTTCTTC,CASSQETSGSSYNEQFF
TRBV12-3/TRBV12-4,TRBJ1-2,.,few,TGTGCCAGCAGTTTATTGGGGGTGGATGGCTACACCTTC,CASSLLGVDGYTF
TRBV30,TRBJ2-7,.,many,TGTGCCTGGGGCGGACAGCCGAGCTCCTACGAGCAGTACTTC,CAWGGQPSSYEQYF
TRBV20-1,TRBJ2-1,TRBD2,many,TGCAGTCGAGTGGGACTAGCGGGGGGCCTTGAGGGGAATGAGCAGTTCTTC,CSRVGLAGGLEGNEQFF